Following are 25 T cell receptor beta chains from one sample sequenced in a study of T cell changes during pregnancy in multiple sclerosis. The assay was immunoSEQ multiplex PCR, and TCRdb's table has in-frame clones only and misses some. Of 85,000 to 130,000 clones listed, 90% to 95% are singletons. The specimen comprised peripheral blood, sampled in the second trimester of pregnancy. The receptors here all came from a female donor with multiple sclerosis, enrolled in a pregnancy study.

V usage is TRBV5-8 and J usage is TRBJ2-1; 9 bases align to TRBD2. Trimming at V came to 4 bases and at J to 5 bases, leaving 10 bases not matched to a gene. CDR3 length: 16 amino acids. Germline assignment: CDR1 SGHTS and CDR2 YDEGEE. The CDR3 nucleotides read TGTGCCAGCAGCCCCGGCGGGAGGGGGCGGAACAATGAGCAGTTCTTC. Its translation is CASSPGGRGRNNEQFF.

A single count supports this clone. The chain couples TRBV30 to TRBJ2-3; possible D gene TRBD2, 7 bases. Germline V gives CDR1 GTSNPN, CDR2 SVGIG (reference sequence). V shed 1 base and J shed 1 base, with 12 bases lying between them. CDR3 size: 15 residues. Here the CDR3 reads CAWSALGGRTDTQYF. The CDR3 DNA is TGTGCCTGGAGTGCCCTCGGGGGGCGCACAGATACGCAGTATTTT.

The V gene is TRBV6-1, the J gene TRBJ2-3, with D possibly TRBD1 on 5 matching bases. The V gene lost 3 bases and the J gene lost 1 base, with 11 bases spanning the gap. This CDR3 contains 15 residues. The germline V gene has CDR1 MNHNS and CDR2 SASEGT. The CDR3 DNA reads as TGTGCCAGCAGTGAGGGGATAGGGGGCACAGATACGCAGTATTTT. Its translation: CASSEGIGGTDTQYF.

This clone showed up just once. The chain has TRBV28 and TRBJ2-7; the D gene is possibly TRBD1 (6 bases). This CDR3 spans 13 amino acids. Trimming stripped 3 bases from V and 4 bases from J, with 10 bases between. Germline-derived CDR1 and CDR2 are MDHEN and SYDVKM. The CDR3 bases are TGTGCCAGCAGTTTCCCAGACAGGTACGAGCAGTACTTC. Its translation is CASSFPDRYEQYF.

The chain joins TRBV6-1 to TRBJ2-1, with a tentative D call TRBD1 (5 bases). CDR1 is MNHNS, CDR2 SASEGT, per germline. The CDR3 is 12 amino acids. V was pared by 4 bases and J by 11 bases, with 12 bases between. The CDR3 region has the DNA TGTGCCAGCAGTGGAAACAGGTTTAAGCAGTTCTTC. Its protein is CASSGNRFKQFF.

The CDR3 here is CATSRDSNYGYTF. As DNA, the CDR3 is TGTGCCACCAGCAGAGACAGTAACTATGGCTACACCTTC. V gene TRBV15 combines with J gene TRBJ1-2; D ambiguous. Germline V gives CDR1 LNHNV, CDR2 YYDKDF (reference sequence). V was trimmed by 0 bases and J by 1 base, leaving 3 bases between them. CDR3 length: 13 residues.

This clone was picked up one time. In DNA form, the CDR3 reads TGTGCCAGCAGCTTAGTCAGGGGGGATGAGACCCAGTACTTC. Translation: CASSLVRGDETQYF. This rearrangement joins TRBV7-6 to TRBJ2-5; possible D gene TRBD1, 7 bases. CDR1 is SGHVS, CDR2 FNYEAQ, per germline. V lost 1 base and J 5 bases, leaving 11 bases between the germline ends. CDR3 length: 14 residues.

The J gene is TRBJ2-1, the V gene TRBV28, with TRBD2 identical over 11 bases. Germline lookup yields CDR1 MDHEN and CDR2 SYDVKM. The V and J ends lost 5 bases and 5 bases, in that order; junction bases with no gene match: 5. This CDR3 contains 15 residues. DNA of the CDR3: TGTGCCAGCAGTCCACCGGGACTAGCGGACAATGAGCAGTTCTTC. Amino acids: CASSPPGLADNEQFF.

The chain uses TRBV7-9 and TRBJ2-7; D possibly corresponds to TRBD2 (5 bases). The CDR3 length is 10 residues. Germline V gene lookup returns CDR1 SEHNR and CDR2 FQNEAQ (reference sequence). The V end lost 11 bases, the J end lost 7 bases, and 12 bases lay between the germline ends. The DNA for the CDR3 is TGTGCCGCCGGGGAGCGGGAGCAGTACTTC. Amino acids: CAAGEREQYF.

V gene TRBV2 combines with J gene TRBJ1-2; D remains ambiguous. V lost 4 bases and J lost 5, with 17 bases in between. CDR3 length: 15 residues. Germline-derived CDR1 and CDR2 are SNHLY and FYNNEI. The CDR3 region has the DNA TGTGCCAGCAGTGCGAAAAGCGGAGTTAAGTATGGCTACACCTTC. Translated, it gives CASSAKSGVKYGYTF.

The chain carries TRBV7-5 and TRBJ1-6; the table's D gene call, TRBD1, was not cross checked with the DNA. TRBV7-5 is an annotated pseudogene. The CDR3 consists of 15 residues. CDR3 nucleotide sequence: TGTGTCAGAAGCGGTAGCGGACAGGCGAATTCACCCCTCCACTTT. Its translation is CVRSGSGQANSPLHF.

For the CDR3, the DNA is TGTGCCAGCAGTACAGAGATGAACACTGAAGCTTTCTTT. Encoded protein: CASSTEMNTEAFF. The rearrangement joins TRBV6-4 to TRBJ1-1; D is unclear. Germline lookup yields CDR1 MRHNA and CDR2 SNTAGT. The CDR3 has 13 residues. V gave up 5 bases and J gave up 0 bases, with 7 bases separating them.

This chain uses TRBV29-1 with TRBJ1-1; D may be TRBD1 (6 bases). The V gene lost 6 bases and the J gene lost 0 bases, with 14 bases spanning the gap. This CDR3 is 14 amino acids long. CDR1 and CDR2 (germline): SQVTM, ANQGSEA. This chain's CDR3 is CSVHRAGVNTEAFF. CDR3 coding DNA: TGCAGCGTCCACAGGGCGGGGGTGAACACTGAAGCTTTCTTT.

V and J are TRBV10-3 and TRBJ2-2, with D possibly matching TRBD1 (6 bases). CDR1 is ENHRY, CDR2 SYGVKD, per germline. The CDR3 is 12 amino acids. Trimming took 6 bases from V and 6 from J, leaving 8 bases between them. CDR3 sequence: CAIRDSAGELFF. The CDR3 coding sequence is TGTGCCATCAGGGACAGCGCCGGGGAGCTGTTTTTT.

The chain links TRBV15 to TRBJ1-1, with D uncertain. Germline-derived CDR1 and CDR2 are LNHNV and YYDKDF (reference sequence). Trimming left V 5 bases short and J 0 bases short, with 10 bases between. CDR3 length equals 14 residues. The CDR3 reads CATSWAGMNTEAFF. In nucleotides, the CDR3 is TGTGCCACCAGCTGGGCCGGCATGAACACTGAAGCTTTCTTT.

This sequence joins TRBV27 and TRBJ2-1; tentatively, D is TRBD1 (5 bases). This CDR3 is built from 13 residues. CDR1 MNHEY and CDR2 SMNVEV come from the germline V gene (reference sequence). V gave up 4 bases and J gave up 9 bases, with 13 bases separating them. Written as DNA, the CDR3 is TGTGCCAGCAGTTCCCGACAGTTCGGTGAGCAGTTCTTC. Amino acid sequence: CASSSRQFGEQFF.

The chain links TRBV10-3 to TRBJ1-1, with TRBD1 matching over 11 bases. This CDR3 region has 18 residues. The junction had 10 bases not matched to a gene; V was cut back by 3 bases and J by 1 base. Germline CDR1 is ENHRY and CDR2 is SYGVKD. The CDR3: CAISEGGGQGAGNTEAFF. CDR3 bases: TGTGCCATCAGTGAAGGAGGTGGACAGGGGGCTGGGAACACTGAAGCTTTCTTT.

V usage is TRBV11-2 and J usage is TRBJ2-3; 10 nucleotides line up with TRBD1. This CDR3 is 15 amino acids long. Germline trimming cut 4 bases from V and 3 bases from J; bases unmatched to any gene: 4. Germline V lookup: CDR1 SGHAT, CDR2 FQNNGV. CDR3 loop: CASSWTGQGTDTQYF. Here the CDR3 DNA reads TGTGCCAGCAGCTGGACGGGACAGGGGACAGATACGCAGTATTTT.

This sequence joins TRBV2 and TRBJ2-7, with 9 positions matching TRBD2. Germline CDR1 and CDR2: SNHLY and FYNNEI. This CDR3 contains 17 residues. After removal of 7 bases from V and 0 bases from J, the junction contained 13 bases not matched to a gene. CDR3 amino acids: CASTPRLAGKSSYEQYF. As DNA, the CDR3 is TGTGCCAGCACCCCCCGGCTAGCGGGAAAAAGCTCCTACGAGCAGTACTTC.

The chain couples TRBV5-1 to TRBJ1-2; the D gene is possibly TRBD1 (5 bases). Between the trimmed V and J ends, which lost 0 bases and 8 bases, there was a span of 11 bases. Germline V lookup: CDR1 SGHRS, CDR2 YFSETQ. CDR3 size: 13 residues. CDR3 region: CASSLEGVRGYTF. The CDR3 DNA sequence: TGCGCCAGCAGCTTGGAAGGGGTCCGGGGCTACACCTTC.

The chain recombines TRBV2 with TRBJ1-3, with 7 bases that match TRBD1. Germline CDR1 and CDR2: SNHLY and FYNNEI. This CDR3 is 13 amino acids long. Unmatched junction bases numbered 1, after V lost 6 bases and J lost 2 bases. CDR3 sequence: CASRQGTGNTIYF. CDR3 sequence (DNA): TGTGCCAGCAGACAGGGGACTGGAAACACCATATATTTT. Combining the CDR3 with reference TRBV2 and TRBJ1-3 gives the whole variable domain EPEVTQTPSHQVTQMGQEVILRCVPISNHLYFYWYRQILGQKVEFLVSFYNNEISEKSEIFDDQFSVERPDGSNFTLKIRSTKLEDSAMYFCASRQGTGNTIYFGEGSWLTVV.

This clone occurred once. The V and J genes are TRBV5-4 and TRBJ2-1; the D gene is possibly TRBD2 (5 bases). CDR1 SGHNT and CDR2 YYREEE come from the germline V gene (reference sequence). CDR3 size: 11 residues. V gave up 3 bases and J gave up 15 bases, with 13 bases separating them. CDR3 nucleotide sequence: TGTGCCAGCAGCTCCCCCGGGGAGAGGTTCTTC. This gives the protein CASSSPGERFF.

V and J are TRBV19 and TRBJ1-2; no firm D call. The germline CDR1 and CDR2 sequences are LNHDA and SQIVND (reference sequence). The CDR3 length is 12 residues. The V end was cut by 6 bases, the J end by 8 bases, with 13 bases between. CDR3 amino acids: CASSLSAGGYTF. The CDR3 coding sequence is TGTGCCAGTAGCCTGAGTGCGGGCGGCTACACCTTC. Drawing the rest from reference TRBV19 and TRBJ1-2, the complete variable domain is DGGITQSPKYLFRKEGQNVTLSCEQNLNHDAMYWYRQDPGQGLRLIYYSQIVNDFQKGDIAEGYSVSREKKESFPLTVTSAQKNPTAFYLCASSLSAGGYTFGSGTRLTVV.

This chain joins TRBV10-3 and TRBJ2-7; TRBD2 is a possible D gene (5 bases). The V gene lost 0 bases and the J gene lost 3 bases, with 9 bases spanning the gap. Germline CDR1 reads ENHRY; CDR2 reads SYGVKD. The CDR3 is made up of 14 amino acids. The DNA of the CDR3 is TGTGCCATCAGTGAGTCAAGGACTGTCTACGAGCAGTACTTC. It translates to CAISESRTVYEQYF.

The CDR3 DNA sequence: TGCGCCAGCAGCTTACAGGGTAATGAAAAACTGTTTTTT. Translation gives CASSLQGNEKLFF. The V gene is TRBV5-1, the J gene TRBJ1-4; weak D call: TRBD1 (6 bases). Trimming removed 2 bases from V and 4 bases from J, with 6 bases in between. CDR3 length: 13 amino acids. The germline V gene has CDR1 SGHRS and CDR2 YFSETQ.